This T cell receptor (beta chain) was recorded in a study of blood T cell repertoires in COVID-19. Study summary: Some COVID-19 samples were acute and others convalescent; all came from the United States, Italy and Spain.

TCRdb's copy holds only in-frame clones and misses some; the assay was immunoSEQ multiplex PCR. This table holds about half a million clones, about nine tenths found once. The CDR3 loop spans 16 amino acids. Germline V gives CDR1 MNHEY, CDR2 SVGEGT. Trimming cost V 6 bases and J 4 bases; bases outside gene matches: 7. The age range of participants was 18 to 89 years, with residence in about two dozen US areas. Cohorts were determined from participant-reported clinical history. The sequencing input was PBMCs or T cells enriched from blood (not recorded which). The clonotype originates from a woman aged 55 to 70 who had recovered from COVID-19. V is TRBV6-2 or TRBV6-3 and J is TRBJ2-2; 11 bases map to TRBD1. The DNA of the CDR3 is TGTGCCAGCAGCCCTCGGACAGGGGGCCTCACCGGGGAGCTGTTTTTT. This translates into CASSPRTGGLTGELFF.